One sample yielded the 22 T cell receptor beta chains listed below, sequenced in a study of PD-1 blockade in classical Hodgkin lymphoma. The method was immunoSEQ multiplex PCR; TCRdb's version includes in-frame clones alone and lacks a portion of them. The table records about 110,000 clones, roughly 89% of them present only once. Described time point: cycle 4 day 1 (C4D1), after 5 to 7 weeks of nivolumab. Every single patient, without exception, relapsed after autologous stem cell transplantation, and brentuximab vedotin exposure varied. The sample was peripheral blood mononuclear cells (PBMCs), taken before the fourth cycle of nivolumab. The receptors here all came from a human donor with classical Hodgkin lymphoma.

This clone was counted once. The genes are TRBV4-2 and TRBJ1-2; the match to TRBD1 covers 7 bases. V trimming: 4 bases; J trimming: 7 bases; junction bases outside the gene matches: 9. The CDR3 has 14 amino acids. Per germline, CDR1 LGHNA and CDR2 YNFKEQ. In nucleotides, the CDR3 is TGTGCCAGCAGCCTCCAAACAGGGGTGAGTGGCTACACCTTC. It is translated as CASSLQTGVSGYTF.

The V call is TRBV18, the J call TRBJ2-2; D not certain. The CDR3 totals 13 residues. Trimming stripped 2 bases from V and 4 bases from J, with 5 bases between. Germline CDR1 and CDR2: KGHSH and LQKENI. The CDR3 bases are TGTGCCAGCTCACCAGCCACCACCGGGGAGCTGTTTTTT. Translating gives CASSPATTGELFF.

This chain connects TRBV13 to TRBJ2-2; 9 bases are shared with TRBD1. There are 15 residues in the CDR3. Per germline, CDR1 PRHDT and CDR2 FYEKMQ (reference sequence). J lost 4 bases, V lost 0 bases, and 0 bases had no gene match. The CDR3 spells CASSLGTGGTGELFF. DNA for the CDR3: TGTGCCAGCAGCTTAGGGACAGGGGGCACCGGGGAGCTGTTTTTT.

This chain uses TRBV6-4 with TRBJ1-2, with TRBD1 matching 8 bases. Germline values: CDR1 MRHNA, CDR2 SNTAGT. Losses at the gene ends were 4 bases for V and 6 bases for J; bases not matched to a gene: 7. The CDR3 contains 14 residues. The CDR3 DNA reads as TGTGCCAGCAGTGCGACAGGGGAAGGGGATGGCTACACCTTC. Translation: CASSATGEGDGYTF.

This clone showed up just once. CDR3 DNA: TGTGCCAGCAGCCTCCGGGACAGGGGTGGCGAGCAGTACTTC. It encodes CASSLRDRGGEQYF. The rearrangement links TRBV7-6 to TRBJ2-7; 10 bases map to TRBD1. The V gene end was trimmed by 5 bases and the J gene end by 6 bases; junction bases not matched to a gene: 7. Germline CDR1 SGHVS, CDR2 FNYEAQ. The CDR3 runs to 14 residues.

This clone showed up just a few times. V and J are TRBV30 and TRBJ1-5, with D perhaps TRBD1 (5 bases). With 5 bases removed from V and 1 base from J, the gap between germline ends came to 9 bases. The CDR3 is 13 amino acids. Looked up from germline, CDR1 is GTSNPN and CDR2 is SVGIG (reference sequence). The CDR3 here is CAWGHLSNQPQHF. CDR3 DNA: TGTGCCTGGGGACACCTCAGCAATCAGCCCCAGCATTTT.

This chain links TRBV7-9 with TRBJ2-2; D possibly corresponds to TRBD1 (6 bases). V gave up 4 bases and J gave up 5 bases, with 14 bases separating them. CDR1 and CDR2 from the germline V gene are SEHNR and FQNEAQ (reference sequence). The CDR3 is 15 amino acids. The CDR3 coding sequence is TGTGCCAGCAGCTCACTACAGGGTCTGACCGGGGAGCTGTTTTTT. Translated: CASSSLQGLTGELFF. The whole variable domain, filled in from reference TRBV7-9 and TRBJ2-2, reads DTGVSQNPRHKITKRGQNVTFRCDPISEHNRLYWYRQTLGQGPEFLTYFQNEAQLEKSRLLSDRFSAERPKGSFSTLEIQRTEQGDSAMYLCASSSLQGLTGELFFGEGSRLTVL.

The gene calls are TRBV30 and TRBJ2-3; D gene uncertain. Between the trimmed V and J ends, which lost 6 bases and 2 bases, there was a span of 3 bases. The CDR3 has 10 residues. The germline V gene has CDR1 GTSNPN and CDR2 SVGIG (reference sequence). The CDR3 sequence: CACYTDTQYF. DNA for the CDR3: TGTGCCTGCTACACAGATACGCAGTATTTT.

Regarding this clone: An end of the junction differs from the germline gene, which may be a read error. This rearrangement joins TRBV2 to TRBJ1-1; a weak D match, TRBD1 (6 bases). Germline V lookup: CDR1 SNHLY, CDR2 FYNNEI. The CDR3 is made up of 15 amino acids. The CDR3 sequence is CASSEVSQGNAEAFF. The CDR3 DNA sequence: TGTGCCAGCAGTGAAGTTAGTCAGGGGAACGCTGAAGCTTTCTTT.

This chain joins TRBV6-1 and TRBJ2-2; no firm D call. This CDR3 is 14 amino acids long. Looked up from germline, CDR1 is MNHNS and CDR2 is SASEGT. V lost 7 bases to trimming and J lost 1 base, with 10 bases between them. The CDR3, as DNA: TGTGCCAGCATTAAAAACCGGAACACCGGGGAGCTGTTTTTT. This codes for CASIKNRNTGELFF.

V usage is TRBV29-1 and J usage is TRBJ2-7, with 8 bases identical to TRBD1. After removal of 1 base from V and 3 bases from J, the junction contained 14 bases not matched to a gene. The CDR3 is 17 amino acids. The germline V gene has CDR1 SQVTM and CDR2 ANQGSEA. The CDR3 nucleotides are TGCAGCGTTGAAGTCCTCCAAACAGGGGGTAAAGACTACGAGCAGTACTTC. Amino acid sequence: CSVEVLQTGGKDYEQYF.

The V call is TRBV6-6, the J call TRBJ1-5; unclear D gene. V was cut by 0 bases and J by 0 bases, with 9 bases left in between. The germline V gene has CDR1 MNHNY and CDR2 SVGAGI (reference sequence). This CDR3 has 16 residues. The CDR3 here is CASSYSRADSNQPQHF. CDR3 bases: TGTGCCAGCAGTTACTCACGGGCAGATAGCAATCAGCCCCAGCATTTT.

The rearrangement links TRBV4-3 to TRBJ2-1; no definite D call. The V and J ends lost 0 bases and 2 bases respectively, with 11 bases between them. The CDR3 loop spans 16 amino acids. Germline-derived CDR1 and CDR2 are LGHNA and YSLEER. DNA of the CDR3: TGCGCCAGCAGCCAAGATTGGGCCCCAGCCTACAATGAGCAGTTCTTC. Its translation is CASSQDWAPAYNEQFF.

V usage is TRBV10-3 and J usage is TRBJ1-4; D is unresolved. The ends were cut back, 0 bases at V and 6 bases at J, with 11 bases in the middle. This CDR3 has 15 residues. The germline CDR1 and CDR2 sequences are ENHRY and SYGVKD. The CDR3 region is CAISESIGGDEKLFF. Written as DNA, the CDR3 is TGTGCCATCAGTGAGTCGATCGGCGGAGATGAAAAACTGTTTTTT.

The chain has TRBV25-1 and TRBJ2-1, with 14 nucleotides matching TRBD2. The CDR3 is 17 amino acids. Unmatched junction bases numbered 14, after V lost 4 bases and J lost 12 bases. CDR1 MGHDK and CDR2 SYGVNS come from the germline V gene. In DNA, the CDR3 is TGTGCCAGCAGTGGGCCGGGACTAGCGGGAGCCGGGGGGTTGCAGTTCTTC. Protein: CASSGPGLAGAGGLQFF.

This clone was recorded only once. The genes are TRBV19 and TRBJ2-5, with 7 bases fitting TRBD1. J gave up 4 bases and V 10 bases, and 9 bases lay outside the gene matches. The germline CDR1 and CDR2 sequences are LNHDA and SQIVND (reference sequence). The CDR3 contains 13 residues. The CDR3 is CATSTAGGETQYF. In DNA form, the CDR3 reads TGTGCCACCTCAACGGCAGGGGGAGAGACCCAGTACTTC. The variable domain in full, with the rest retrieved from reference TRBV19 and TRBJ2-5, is DGGITQSPKYLFRKEGQNVTLSCEQNLNHDAMYWYRQDPGQGLRLIYYSQIVNDFQKGDIAEGYSVSREKKESFPLTVTSAQKNPTAFYLCATSTAGGETQYFGPGTRLLVL.

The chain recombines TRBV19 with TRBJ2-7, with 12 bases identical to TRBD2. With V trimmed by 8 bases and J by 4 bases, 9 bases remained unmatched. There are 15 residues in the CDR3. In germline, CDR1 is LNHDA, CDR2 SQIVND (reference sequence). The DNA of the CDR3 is TGTGCCAGTCGTCTAGCGGGAGGGCTCTTTTACGAGCAGTACTTC. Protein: CASRLAGGLFYEQYF. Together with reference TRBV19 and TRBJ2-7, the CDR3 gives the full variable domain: DGGITQSPKYLFRKEGQNVTLSCEQNLNHDAMYWYRQDPGQGLRLIYYSQIVNDFQKGDIAEGYSVSREKKESFPLTVTSAQKNPTAFYLCASRLAGGLFYEQYFGPGTRLTVT.

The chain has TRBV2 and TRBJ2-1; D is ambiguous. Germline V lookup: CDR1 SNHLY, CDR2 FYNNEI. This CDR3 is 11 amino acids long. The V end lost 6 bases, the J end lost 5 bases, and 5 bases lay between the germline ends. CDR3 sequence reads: CASSPDNEQFF. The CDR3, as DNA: TGTGCCAGCAGCCCGGACAATGAGCAGTTCTTC.

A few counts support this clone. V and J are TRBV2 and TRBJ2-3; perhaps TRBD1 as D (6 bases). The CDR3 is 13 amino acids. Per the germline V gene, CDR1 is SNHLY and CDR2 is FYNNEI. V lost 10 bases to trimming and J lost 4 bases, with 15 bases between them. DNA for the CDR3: TGTGCCACAACAAGGGGGTACGCAGATACGCAGTATTTT. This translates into CATTRGYADTQYF.

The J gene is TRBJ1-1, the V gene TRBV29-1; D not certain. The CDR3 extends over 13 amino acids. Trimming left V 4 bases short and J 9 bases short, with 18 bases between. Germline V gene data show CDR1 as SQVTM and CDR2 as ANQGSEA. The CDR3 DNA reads TGCAGCGTTGTGTCCGATAGGCTGGGTAAAGCTTTCTTT. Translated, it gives CSVVSDRLGKAFF.

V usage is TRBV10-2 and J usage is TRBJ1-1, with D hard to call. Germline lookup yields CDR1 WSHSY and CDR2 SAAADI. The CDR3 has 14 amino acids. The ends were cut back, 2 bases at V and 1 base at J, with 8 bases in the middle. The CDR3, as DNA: TGCGCCAGCAGTGAGCTCGAACGGAACACTGAAGCTTTCTTT. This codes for CASSELERNTEAFF.

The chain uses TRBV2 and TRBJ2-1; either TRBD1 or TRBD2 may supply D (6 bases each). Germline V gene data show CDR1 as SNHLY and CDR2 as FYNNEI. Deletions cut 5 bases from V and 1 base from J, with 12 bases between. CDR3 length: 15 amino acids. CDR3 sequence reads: CASSRGDVSYNEQFF. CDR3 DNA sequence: TGTGCCAGCAGTAGGGGGGATGTGTCCTACAATGAGCAGTTCTTC.